The 3 T cell receptor beta chains listed next were all sequenced from one sample in a study of regulatory T cells in long-lasting Graves disease. Time point described: newly diagnosed GD, antithyroid drugs for less than 3 months. PBMCs were the source of the RNA used for TCR sequencing. For TCR beta, libraries came from iRepertoire HTBI primers and Arm-PCR of CDR3 regions. Each CDR3 protein gets one entry after TCRdb re-called the multiplex PCR reads with MiXCR. The sample yields 600,000 to 650,000 distinct CDR3 sequences, approximately 15% seen once. The same sample was also used in a study of T cells in Graves' hyperthyroidism and ophthalmopathy.

The specimen was peripheral blood mononuclear cells (PBMCs), collected at new diagnosis, from a patient treated with antithyroid drugs. The source is a woman aged 25 to 39 with Graves disease.

Worth noting for this clonotype: A read error may account for a junction end that differs from germline. This chain joins TRBV20-1 and TRBJ1-1; 7 bases align to TRBD1. CDR1 and CDR2 (germline): DFQATT, SNEGSKA (reference sequence). The CDR3 loop spans 13 amino acids. In DNA, the CDR3 is TGCAGTGCCAGAGGGGGCGCGAGTTCTGAAGCTTTCTTT. Its translation: CSARGGASSEAFF.

Concerning this clonotype itself: Since a much larger clone is just one base distant, this may be a read error. The chain uses TRBV5-1 and TRBJ2-6; 8 bases fit TRBD1. The V gene's germline CDR1 is SGHRS and CDR2 YFSETQ. The CDR3 consists of 14 residues. The junction had 0 bases not matched to a gene; V was cut back by 5 bases and J by 2 bases. As DNA, the CDR3 is TGCGCCAGCAGGACAGGGGCTGGGGCCAACGTCCTGACTTTC. Protein: CASRTGAGANVLTF.

This clonotype appeared many times. The rearrangement uses TRBV11-2 and TRBJ2-3; D call uncertain. This CDR3 is built from 12 residues. In germline, CDR1 is SGHAT, CDR2 FQNNGV. V was clipped by 3 bases and J by 1 base, with 2 bases between them. CDR3 amino acids: CASSFGTDTQYF. The DNA for the CDR3 is TGTGCCAGCAGCTTCGGCACAGATACGCAGTATTTT. The whole variable domain, remainder taken from reference TRBV11-2 and TRBJ2-3, is EAGVAQSPRYKIIEKRQSVAFWCNPISGHATLYWYQQILGQGPKLLIQFQNNGVVDDSQLPKDRFSAERLKGVDSTLKIQPAKLEDSAVYLCASSFGTDTQYFGPGTRLTVL.